This T cell receptor beta chain was sequenced during a study of blood T cell repertoires in COVID-19. Study summary: COVID-19 samples, acute and convalescent, were from the United States, Italy and Spain.

Here immunoSEQ multiplex PCR was the method, and the copy in TCRdb shows in-frame clones only, minus some. The sample has 70,000 to 80,000 clones; around nine tenths are singletons. The CDR3 extends over 13 amino acids. Per germline, CDR1 LNHDA and CDR2 SQIVND (reference sequence). Trimming shortened V by 6 bases and J by 0 bases, and 8 bases separated the two germline ends. The receptor's source is a woman aged 55-70 years with acute or convalescent COVID-19. The gene calls are TRBV19 and TRBJ2-5, with D possibly being TRBD1 (6 bases). The sample was peripheral blood. CDR3 protein: CASSQGNQETQYF. The CDR3 region has the DNA TGTGCCAGTAGCCAGGGGAACCAAGAGACCCAGTACTTC.